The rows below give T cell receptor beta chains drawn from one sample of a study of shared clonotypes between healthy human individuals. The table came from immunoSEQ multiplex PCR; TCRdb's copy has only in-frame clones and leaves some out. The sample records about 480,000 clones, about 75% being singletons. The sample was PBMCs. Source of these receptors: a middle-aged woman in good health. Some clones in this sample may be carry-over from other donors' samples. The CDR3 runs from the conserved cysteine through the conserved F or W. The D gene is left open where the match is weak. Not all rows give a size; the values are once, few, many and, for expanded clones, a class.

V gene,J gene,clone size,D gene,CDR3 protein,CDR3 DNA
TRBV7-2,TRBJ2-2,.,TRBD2,CASSYGLAGVTGELFF,TGTGCCAGCAGTTACGGACTAGCGGGAGTCACCGGGGAGCTGTTTTTT
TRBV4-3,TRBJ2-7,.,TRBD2,CASSQDLPSGSLAYEQYF,TGCGCCAGCAGCCAAGATTTGCCTAGCGGGAGCCTAGCCTACGAGCAGTACTTC
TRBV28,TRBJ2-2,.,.,CASSSAMGFTGELFF,TGTGCCAGCAGTTCCGCCATGGGGTTCACCGGGGAGCTGTTTTTT
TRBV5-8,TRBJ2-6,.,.,CASERSHQSRANVLTF,TGTGCCAGCGAGCGTAGTCATCAAAGTCGGGCCAACGTCCTGACTTTC
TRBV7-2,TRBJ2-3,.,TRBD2,CASSLWRGSSTDTQYF,TGTGCCAGCAGCTTGTGGCGGGGGTCAAGCACAGATACGCAGTATTTT
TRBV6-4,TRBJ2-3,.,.,CASSDSSFPDTQYF,TGTGCCAGCAGTGATTCTAGCTTCCCCGATACGCAGTATTTT
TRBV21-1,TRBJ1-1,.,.,CASTDRDGYTEAFF,TGTGCCAGCACCGACCGGGACGGATACACTGAAGCTTTCTTT
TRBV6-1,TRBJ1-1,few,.,CASLTIGGTEAFF,TGTGCCAGCCTTACTATTGGGGGAACTGAAGCTTTCTTT
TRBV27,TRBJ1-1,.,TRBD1,CASSFRQGAMNTEAFF,TGTGCCAGCAGTTTCCGCCAGGGGGCCATGAACACTGAAGCTTTCTTT
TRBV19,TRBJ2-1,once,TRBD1,CASTGTGGWDEQFF,TGTGCCTCTACTGGGACAGGGGGCTGGGATGAGCAGTTCTTC
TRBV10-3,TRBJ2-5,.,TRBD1,CAISEGQGGQTQYF,TGTGCCATCAGTGAGGGACAGGGTGGACAGACCCAGTACTTC
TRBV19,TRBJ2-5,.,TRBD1,CASRGTGGETQYF,TGTGCCAGCAGGGGGACAGGAGGAGAGACCCAGTACTTC
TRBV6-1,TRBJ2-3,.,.,CASSEIGRGADTQYF,TGTGCCAGCAGTGAAATTGGGAGGGGGGCAGATACGCAGTATTTT
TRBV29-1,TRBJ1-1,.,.,CSVLRGGIHEAFF,TGCAGCGTCCTCCGTGGGGGAATACATGAAGCTTTCTTT
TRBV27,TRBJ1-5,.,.,CASRTGTPDQPQHF,TGTGCCAGCAGAACGGGGACACCGGATCAGCCCCAGCATTTT
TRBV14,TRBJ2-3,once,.,CASSLPGVSIDTQYF,TGTGCCAGCAGCCTCCCAGGGGTCTCCATAGATACGCAGTATTTT
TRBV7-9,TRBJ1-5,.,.,CASSLTGVGQPQHF,TGTGCCAGCAGCTTAACGGGTGTGGGCCAGCCCCAGCATTTT
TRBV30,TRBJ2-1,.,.,CAWSVENEQFF,TGTGCCTGGAGTGTGGAAAATGAGCAGTTCTTC
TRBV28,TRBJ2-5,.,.,CASRQGGETQYF,TGTGCCAGCAGGCAGGGGGGAGAGACCCAGTACTTC
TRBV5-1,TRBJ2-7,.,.,CASSLFGGLTTYEQYF,TGCGCCAGCAGCTTGTTTGGAGGCCTTACGACTTACGAGCAGTACTTC
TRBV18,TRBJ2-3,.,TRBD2,CASWRSGISDTQYF,TGTGCCAGCTGGAGGAGCGGGATTTCGGATACGCAGTATTTT
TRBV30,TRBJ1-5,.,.,CAWSDSNQPQHF,TGTGCCTGGAGTGATAGCAATCAGCCCCAGCATTTT
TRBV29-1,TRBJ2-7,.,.,CSVEGGVGDPSSYEQYF,TGCAGCGTTGAAGGAGGTGTCGGGGACCCGAGCTCCTACGAGCAGTACTTC
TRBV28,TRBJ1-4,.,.,CASLNGQANEKLFF,TGTGCCAGCCTCAACGGCCAAGCTAATGAAAAACTGTTTTTT
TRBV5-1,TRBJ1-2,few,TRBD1,CASSDRDRGDYGYTF,TGCGCCAGCAGCGACCGGGACAGGGGGGACTATGGCTACACCTTC
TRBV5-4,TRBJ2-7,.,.,CASSPGRQGITYEQYF,TGTGCCAGCAGCCCGGGGCGGCAGGGGATCACCTACGAGCAGTACTTC
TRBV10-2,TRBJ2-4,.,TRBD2,CASSDLAGTTIQYF,TGCGCCAGCAGCGACCTAGCGGGAACCACCATTCAGTACTTC
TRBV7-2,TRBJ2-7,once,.,CASSPSLGGGVEQYF,TGTGCCAGCAGCCCCTCTCTGGGAGGAGGAGTCGAGCAGTACTTC
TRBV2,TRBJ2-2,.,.,CASSESRGTGELFF,TGTGCCAGCAGTGAAAGCAGGGGTACCGGGGAGCTGTTTTTT
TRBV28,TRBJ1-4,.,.,CASSLLGNEKLFF,TGTGCCAGCAGTTTGTTGGGGAATGAAAAACTGTTTTTT
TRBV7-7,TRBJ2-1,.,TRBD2,CASSPSGAYNEQFF,TGTGCTAGCAGCCCTAGCGGGGCCTACAATGAGCAGTTCTTC
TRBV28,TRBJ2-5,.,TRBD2,CASSLRGLAGVEETQYF,TGTGCCAGCAGTTTGAGGGGGCTAGCGGGAGTTGAGGAGACCCAGTACTTC
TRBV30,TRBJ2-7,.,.,CAWSVGVYEQYF,TGTGCCTGGAGTGTCGGTGTTTACGAGCAGTACTTC